This entry features one T cell receptor beta chain sequence. This clonotype appeared many times. The antigen this receptor binds is unknown. There are no base qualities to consult, and no much larger clone falls within one base. The label giving this sample's time point can be read as: longitudinal time-point 1 (baseline). The healthy controls were volunteers from a blood bank in Maryland, USA. For the unsorted PBMC libraries, 2 million PBMCs were stored in RNAlater at -80 degrees C until RNA extraction and were used to generate the libraries. Peripheral blood was subjected to Ficoll-Hypaque density gradient centrifugation to isolate PBMCs, which were then cryopreserved in liquid nitrogen. cDNA was synthesized by template-switch 5'RACE using a primer carrying a 10-nucleotide random unique molecular identifier by which each TCR transcript was tagged. Every sequencing run covered 15-18 subjects and yielded more than 160 million TCR-beta sequences. The RNeasy kit was used for extraction of total RNA. The KAPA Real-time Library Amplification kit was used to amplify TCR-beta VDJ regions with primers for the TCR constant region and the 5'RACE anchor. Sample indexes and Illumina adaptors were added in a first PCR, and a second PCR then increased library yield. After purification with Ampure beads, the TCR product of roughly 650 bp was size-selected on a 2% E-gel SizeSelection system. Library quality was checked on a Bioanalyzer, concentration was measured with Qubit, and libraries were quantified with the Kapa Library Quantification kit before pooling. Paired-end 2 x 150 bp sequencing of the libraries was performed on an Illumina HiSeq 2500. To increase sequence diversity, roughly 24-32% phiX was spiked into each library pool. From the authors' description of their analysis: Quality-filtered reads were processed with the UMI-based MiGEC pipeline, which removed over 80% of raw TCR sequences during error correction. VDJ genes were aligned to IMGT germline references, and each clonotype was defined by a unique CDR3 amino acid sequence together with V-J genes. Clonal expansion, Shannon diversity, and CDR3 relatedness (CalcPairwiseDistances, ClusterSamples) were evaluated with VDJtools, and phylogenetic trees were built with CLCbio workbench. Clones with at least 8 unique UMIs were defined as expanded, with this threshold being based on coefficient-of-variation modelling across technical triplicates. TCRdb reprocessing: public reads trimmed at Q25 with fastp, clones called with MiXCR, in-frame beta chains kept. One record per CDR3 amino acid sequence lists the most common genes and DNA. The V and J calls and clone size come from TCRdb's table, not from the authors' own analysis. This sample comprises some 71,000 distinct CDR3 sequences, roughly a tenth of them detected only once. 9.6% of the sample is taken by the ten largest.

The sample comes from a study of neurological immune-mediated disorders (dated by TCRdb to between 2018 and 2021). With regard to the full study: Using UMI-based sequencing, the study compared peripheral blood TCR-beta repertoires from patients with HTLV-I-associated myelopathy (HAM/TSP), patients with multiple sclerosis, and healthy controls. Alongside PBMC samples, the set of about 100 TCR-beta libraries contained longitudinal samples, technical triplicates, and paired CD4+ and CD8+ T-cell subsets that had been sorted. Longitudinal HAM/TSP and healthy donors had 3 time-points each (roughly 3-40 month intervals). Of the approximately 68 subjects in the cohort, about 14 were HAM/TSP patients, around 34 were multiple sclerosis patients, and around 20 were healthy controls.

What the authors observed across the whole study: No identical CDR3 amino acid sequences were shared among expanded clones across subjects, suggesting private TCR-beta repertoires in all groups. TCR clonal expansion was highest in HAM/TSP patients and lowest in MS patients, with MS patients falling below even healthy controls.

CDR1 SGHVS and CDR2 FQNEAQ were looked up in the germline V gene. Between the V and J ends, shortened by 5 bases and 7 bases respectively, the junction contains 12 bases. The cysteine opens and the phenylalanine closes a CDR3 of 13 amino acids. Solely the CDR3 DNA is kept, with 39 bases framed from the first base. Recombination joined TRBV7-8 with TRBJ2-1; tentative D gene TRBD2, with 5 bases matching. The sequenced material came from PBMCs. The TCR originated in a man under 40 in good health. The DNA reads as follows: TGTGCCAGCAGCCGAGTATCGGGGAATGAGCAGTTCTTC. Its protein is CASSRVSGNEQFF.